Below are 23 T cell receptor beta chains sequenced from a single sample in a study of T-cell memory formation after mild COVID-19. TCRdb analysed the 5' RACE reads with MiXCR anew, one entry per CDR3 protein. Among tens of thousands of distinct CDR3 sequences listed, 16% were seen once. The sample consisted of PBMCs or a T cell subset sorted from them (not recorded which). The receptor set was obtained from an adult woman who had mild COVID-19 (a few samples of this study predate the infection). Cell type and time point are not known.

This rearrangement joins TRBV30 to TRBJ1-6; no firm D call. The CDR3 consists of 15 residues. CDR1 is GTSNPN, CDR2 SVGIG, per germline (reference sequence). Trimming removed 2 bases from V and 1 base from J, with 9 bases in between. The CDR3 region is CAWSLEGSYNSPLHF. The CDR3 DNA is TGTGCCTGGAGTCTCGAAGGATCCTATAATTCACCCCTCCACTTT.

The rearrangement links TRBV6-2 or TRBV6-3 to TRBJ2-7, with D possibly being TRBD1 (5 bases). The CDR3 is 13 amino acids. V was cut by 4 bases and J by 5 bases, with 12 bases left in between. Germline V gene data show CDR1 as MNHEY and CDR2 as SVGEGT. The CDR3 DNA reads as TGTGCCAGCAGTTCTTGGGGCCTCCACGAGCAGTACTTC. Its protein is CASSSWGLHEQYF.

J is TRBJ2-3 and V is TRBV6-4, with a tentative D call TRBD2 (6 bases). The CDR3 is 14 residues long. The V end was cut by 3 bases, the J end by 2 bases, with 9 bases between. Germline V gene data show CDR1 as MRHNA and CDR2 as SNTAGT. The CDR3 DNA sequence: TGTGCCAGCAGTGAGGGGGAGGCCACAGATACGCAGTATTTT. As protein: CASSEGEATDTQYF.

The chain carries TRBV6-5 and TRBJ1-1; 7 bases agree with TRBD1. Germline trimming cut 8 bases from V and 5 bases from J; bases unmatched to any gene: 8. Germline CDR1 is MNHEY and CDR2 is SVGAGI. The CDR3 length is 13 residues. CDR3 coding DNA: TGTGCCAGCGGTCAGGGGGTCGGGACTGAAGCTTTCTTT. Its translation is CASGQGVGTEAFF.

A few counts support this clonotype. CDR3 sequence reads: CAWSAGGNYGYTF. The CDR3 DNA follows: TGTGCCTGGAGTGCAGGGGGGAATTATGGCTACACCTTC. This chain uses TRBV30 with TRBJ1-2; 7 bases are a match to TRBD1. The V segment lost 1 base and the J segment 5 bases; nucleotides outside the gene matches: 4. The CDR3 has 13 amino acids. Germline lookup yields CDR1 GTSNPN and CDR2 SVGIG (reference sequence).

The chain couples TRBV7-9 to TRBJ2-7, with D perhaps TRBD1 or TRBD2 (5 bases each). This CDR3 is built from 14 residues. Trimming took 2 bases from V and 2 from J, leaving 10 bases between them. The germline CDR1 and CDR2 sequences are SEHNR and FQNEAQ (reference sequence). DNA of the CDR3: TGTGCCAGCAGCTTATCCGGGGCGGCCTACGAGCAGTACTTC. It codes for CASSLSGAAYEQYF.

Concerning this clonotype: The junction differs from germline at one of its ends, possibly a read error. The chain joins TRBV5-7 to TRBJ2-1; 14 bases fit TRBD2. TRBV5-7 counts as an open reading frame of uncertain function. This CDR3 is built from 16 residues. CDR3 amino acids: CARSWTSGRSYNEQFF. DNA for the CDR3: TGTGCCAGAAGCTGGACTAGCGGGAGGTCCTACAATGAGCAGTTCTTC.

This clonotype was seen at least ten times. The CDR3 DNA sequence: TGTGCCAGCAGCTTAGCCCAGATTTATTTCTCTGGGGCCAACGTCCTGACTTTC. Translating it yields CASSLAQIYFSGANVLTF. The chain is built from TRBV7-9 and TRBJ2-6; D is unclear. Germline values: CDR1 SEHNR, CDR2 FQNEAQ (reference sequence). Trimming shortened V by 0 bases and J by 0 bases, and 12 bases separated the two germline ends. The CDR3 totals 18 residues. Full variable domain (missing parts from reference TRBV7-9 and TRBJ2-6): DTGVSQNPRHKITKRGQNVTFRCDPISEHNRLYWYRQTLGQGPEFLTYFQNEAQLEKSRLLSDRFSAERPKGSFSTLEIQRTEQGDSAMYLCASSLAQIYFSGANVLTFGAGSRLTVL.

This clonotype was counted only a few times. The chain joins TRBV12-3 or TRBV12-4 to TRBJ2-7, with D unresolved. Trimming shortened V by 3 bases and J by 0 bases, and 3 bases separated the two germline ends. The CDR3 runs 12 residues. The CDR3 here is CASSFVSYEQYF. The CDR3 DNA sequence: TGTGCCAGCAGTTTTGTCTCCTACGAGCAGTACTTC.

The CDR3 coding sequence is TGTGCCAGCAGTTCCCTGGGGGAGACCCAGTACTTC. Translating gives CASSSLGETQYF. The V call is TRBV27, the J call TRBJ2-5; unclear D gene. Trimming removed 4 bases at V and 5 bases at J, with 8 bases between. The CDR3 totals 12 residues. In germline, CDR1 is MNHEY, CDR2 SMNVEV (reference sequence).

This clonotype was counted between two and nine times. This chain connects TRBV4-3 to TRBJ2-7; perhaps D is TRBD1 or TRBD2 (6 bases each). The V and J ends lost 0 bases and 5 bases respectively, with 14 bases between them. CDR1 and CDR2 (germline): LGHNA, YSLEER. The CDR3 runs to 15 residues. The CDR3 nucleotides read TGCGCCAGCAGCCAAGATCGGAGGGGGGCCGACGAGCAGTACTTC. Amino acid sequence: CASSQDRRGADEQYF.

This clonotype has ten or more counts. The chain's CDR3 is CAWSAVLYEQYF. CDR3 sequence (DNA): TGTGCCTGGAGTGCCGTACTCTACGAGCAGTACTTC. V is TRBV30 and J is TRBJ2-7, with D unclear. Deletions cut 1 base from V and 3 bases from J, with 7 bases between. The CDR3 has 12 residues. The germline V gene encodes CDR1 GTSNPN and CDR2 SVGIG (reference sequence).

This clonotype was counted between two and nine times. The rearrangement links TRBV7-3 to TRBJ2-4; 9 nucleotides match TRBD1. This CDR3 is 14 amino acids long. Germline V gene lookup returns CDR1 SGHTA and CDR2 FQGTGA. J was trimmed by 7 bases and V by 2 bases; bases with no gene match: 3. CDR3 bases: TGTGCCAGCAGCTTAGTTGGACAGGGGAACATTCAGTACTTC. The encoded protein is CASSLVGQGNIQYF.

This sequence joins TRBV15 and TRBJ2-7; D is perhaps TRBD2 (5 bases). The CDR3 loop spans 15 amino acids. The ends were cut back, 5 bases at V and 6 bases at J, with 20 bases in the middle. Germline CDR1 is LNHNV and CDR2 is YYDKDF (reference sequence). Here the CDR3 reads CATSVGSSGIREQYF. The CDR3 DNA reads TGTGCCACCAGCGTGGGGTCCTCCGGGATTCGCGAGCAGTACTTC.

This clonotype was picked up a small number of times. The chain recombines TRBV13 with TRBJ2-7; D is possibly TRBD1 (5 bases). This CDR3 region has 14 residues. Germline V gene sequence: CDR1 PRHDT, CDR2 FYEKMQ (reference sequence). Deletions cut 6 bases from V and 2 bases from J, with 14 bases between. The CDR3 DNA sequence: TGTGCCAGCAGATACTCCGACAGCCCCTACGAGCAGTACTTC. As protein: CASRYSDSPYEQYF.

The rearrangement joins TRBV7-6 to TRBJ2-1; 7 bases align to TRBD2. Losses at the gene ends were 2 bases for V and 1 base for J; bases not matched to a gene: 2. Germline V CDR1 and CDR2: SGHVS, FNYEAQ. This CDR3 has 15 residues. CDR3 protein: CASSLLGGSYNEQFF. The CDR3 DNA reads as TGTGCCAGCAGCTTACTCGGGGGGTCCTACAATGAGCAGTTCTTC.

The chain links TRBV6-5 to TRBJ1-3; TRBD1 is a possible D gene (5 bases). The V end lost 4 bases, the J end lost 2 bases, and 12 bases lay between the germline ends. From germline, CDR1 is MNHEY and CDR2 SVGAGI. This CDR3 has 15 amino acids. CDR3 protein: CASSWDGNPGNTIYF. CDR3 sequence (DNA): TGTGCCAGCAGTTGGGACGGAAACCCTGGAAACACCATATATTTT.

The rearrangement links TRBV4-3 to TRBJ1-4; a weak D match, TRBD1 (6 bases). Germline CDR1 is LGHNA and CDR2 is YSLEER. This CDR3 has 14 amino acids. The V and J ends lost 4 bases and 3 bases respectively, with 9 bases between them. Here the CDR3 DNA reads TGCGCCAGCAGCCCCGAGGGGGCTAATGAAAAACTGTTTTTT. It specifies CASSPEGANEKLFF.

The chain carries TRBV4-2 and TRBJ2-1; 8 bases match TRBD2. CDR1 and CDR2 (germline): LGHNA, YNFKEQ. The CDR3 has 16 amino acids. After removal of 0 bases from V and 1 base from J, the junction contained 2 bases not matched to a gene. The DNA of the CDR3 is TGTGCCAGCAGCCAAGATAGCGGGGAATCCTACAATGAGCAGTTCTTC. Encoded protein: CASSQDSGESYNEQFF.

The V call is TRBV4-1, the J call TRBJ1-1, with TRBD1 as a possible D gene (5 bases). Germline assignment: CDR1 MGHRA and CDR2 YSYEKL. With 4 bases removed from V and 3 bases from J, the gap between germline ends came to 15 bases. This CDR3 is built from 15 residues. CDR3 amino acids: CASSPGTGTDTEAFF. CDR3 in DNA: TGCGCCAGCAGCCCCGGGACGGGGACTGACACTGAAGCTTTCTTT.

The chain recombines TRBV5-6 with TRBJ2-7; D remains ambiguous. This CDR3 comprises 13 residues. Germline CDR1 is SGHDT and CDR2 is YYEEEE. Trimming stripped 4 bases from V and 6 bases from J, with 14 bases between. The CDR3: CASSTNRMGEQYF. In DNA form, the CDR3 reads TGTGCCAGCAGCACTAACCGTATGGGCGAGCAGTACTTC.

This clonotype was seen a handful of times. The rearrangement joins TRBV28 to TRBJ2-5, with D perhaps matching TRBD1 or TRBD2 (5 bases each). Germline V gives CDR1 MDHEN, CDR2 SYDVKM. The V end lost 4 bases, the J end lost 5 bases, and 17 bases lay between the germline ends. The CDR3 runs 15 residues. The CDR3 reads CASSSVRGLAETQYF. The CDR3 DNA sequence: TGTGCCAGCAGTTCCGTCCGGGGCCTTGCGGAGACCCAGTACTTC.

The V call is TRBV15, the J call TRBJ2-1; D might be TRBD2 (5 bases). The CDR3 is made up of 14 amino acids. The V gene's germline CDR1 is LNHNV and CDR2 YYDKDF (reference sequence). Trimming cost V 4 bases and J 8 bases, with 15 bases left between them. The CDR3 coding sequence is TGTGCCACCAGCATGGAGGATAACTGGGATGAGCAGTTCTTC. Protein sequence: CATSMEDNWDEQFF.